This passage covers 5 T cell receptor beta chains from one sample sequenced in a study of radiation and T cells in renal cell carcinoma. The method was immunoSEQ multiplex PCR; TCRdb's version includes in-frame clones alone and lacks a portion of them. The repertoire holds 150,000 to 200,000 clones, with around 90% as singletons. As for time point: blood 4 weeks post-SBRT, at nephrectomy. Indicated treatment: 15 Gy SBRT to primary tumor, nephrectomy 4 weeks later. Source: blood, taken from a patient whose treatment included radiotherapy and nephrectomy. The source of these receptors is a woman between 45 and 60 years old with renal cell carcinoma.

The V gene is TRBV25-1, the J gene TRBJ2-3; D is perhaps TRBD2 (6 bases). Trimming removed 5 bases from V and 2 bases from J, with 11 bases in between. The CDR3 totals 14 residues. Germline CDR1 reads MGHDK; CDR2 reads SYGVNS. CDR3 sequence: CASSRRGLTDTQYF. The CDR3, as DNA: TGTGCCAGCAGTCGGCGGGGTCTCACAGATACGCAGTATTTT.

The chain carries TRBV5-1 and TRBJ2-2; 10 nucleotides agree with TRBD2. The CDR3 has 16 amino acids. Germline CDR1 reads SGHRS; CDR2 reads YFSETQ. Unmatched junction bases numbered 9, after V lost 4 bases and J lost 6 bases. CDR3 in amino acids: CASSPRTSGRAGELFF. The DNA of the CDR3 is TGCGCCAGCAGCCCCAGGACTAGCGGTAGGGCCGGGGAGCTGTTTTTT.

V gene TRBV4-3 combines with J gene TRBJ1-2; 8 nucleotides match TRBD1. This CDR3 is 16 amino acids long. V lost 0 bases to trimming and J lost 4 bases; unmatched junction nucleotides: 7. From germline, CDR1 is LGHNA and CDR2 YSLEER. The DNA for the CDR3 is TGCGCCAGCAGCCAAGATCTATCAGGGGGCGCCTATGGCTACACCTTC. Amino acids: CASSQDLSGGAYGYTF.

Here the CDR3 reads CASSVAPQNNEKLFF. The DNA for the CDR3 is TGTGCCAGCAGCGTAGCTCCACAGAATAATGAAAAACTGTTTTTT. The rearrangement joins TRBV9 to TRBJ1-4; D gene ambiguous. CDR3 length: 15 amino acids. V was trimmed by 0 bases and J by 4 bases, leaving 10 bases between them. CDR1 and CDR2 from the germline V gene are SGDLS and YYNGEE.

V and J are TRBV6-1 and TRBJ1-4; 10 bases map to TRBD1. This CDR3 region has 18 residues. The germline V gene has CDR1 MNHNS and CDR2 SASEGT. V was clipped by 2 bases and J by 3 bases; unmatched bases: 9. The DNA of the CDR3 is TGTGCCAGCAGTGAACCTTCTGACAGGGGGCCGGCTAATGAAAAACTGTTTTTT. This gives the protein CASSEPSDRGPANEKLFF.